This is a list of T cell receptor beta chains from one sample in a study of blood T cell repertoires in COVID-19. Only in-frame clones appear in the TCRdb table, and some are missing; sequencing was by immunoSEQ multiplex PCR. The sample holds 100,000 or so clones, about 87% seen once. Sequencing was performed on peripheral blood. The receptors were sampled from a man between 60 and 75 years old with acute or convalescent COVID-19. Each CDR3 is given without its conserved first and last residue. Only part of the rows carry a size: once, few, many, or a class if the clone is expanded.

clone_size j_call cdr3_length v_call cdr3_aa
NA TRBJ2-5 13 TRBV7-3 ASSPDRATQETQY
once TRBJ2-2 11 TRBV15 ATSIQNTGELF
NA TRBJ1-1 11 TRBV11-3 ASSSNRGTEAF
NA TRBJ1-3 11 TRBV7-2 ASSRPTEYTIY
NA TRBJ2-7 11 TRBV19 ASSVAPSYEQY
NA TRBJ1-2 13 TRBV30 AWSVFGGSNYGYT
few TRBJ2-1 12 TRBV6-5 ASGLAGRYNEQF
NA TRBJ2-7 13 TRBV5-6 ASSISGGYIYEQY
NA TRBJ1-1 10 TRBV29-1 SVEVGRTEAF
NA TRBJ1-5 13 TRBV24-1 ATSDGGVPNQPQH
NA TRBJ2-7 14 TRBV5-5 ASSLAAGLTAYEQY
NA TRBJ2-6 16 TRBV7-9 ASSQVDRIISGANVLT
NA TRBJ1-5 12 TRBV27 ASSLGGGSQPQH
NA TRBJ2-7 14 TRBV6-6 ASSYSDRVGTYEQY
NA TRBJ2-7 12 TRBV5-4 ASSLTTGPHEQY
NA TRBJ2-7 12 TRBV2 ASRAGHATGEQY
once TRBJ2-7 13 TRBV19 ASSARLFSSYEQY
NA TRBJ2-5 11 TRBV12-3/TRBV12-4 ASRTGVFETQY
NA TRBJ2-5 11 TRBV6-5 ASGLKGMETQY
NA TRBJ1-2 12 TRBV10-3 AISELDRVDGYT
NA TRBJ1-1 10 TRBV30 AWRNGDRGAF
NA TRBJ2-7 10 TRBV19 ASRDDSYEQY
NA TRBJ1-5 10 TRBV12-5 ASGYNNQPQH
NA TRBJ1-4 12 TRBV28 ASSADRANEKLF
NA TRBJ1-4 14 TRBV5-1 ASSLVPLGTNEKLF
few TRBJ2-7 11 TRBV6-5 ASQQGVFYEQY
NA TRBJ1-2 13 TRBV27 ASSSMDRVDYGYT
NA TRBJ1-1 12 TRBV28 ATGTLTRDTEAF
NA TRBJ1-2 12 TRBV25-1 ASRTGQGAYGYT
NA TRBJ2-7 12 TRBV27 ASAFQGASYEQY
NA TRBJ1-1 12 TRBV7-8 ASSLWQSNTEAF
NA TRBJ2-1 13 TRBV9 ASSAGLADYNEQF
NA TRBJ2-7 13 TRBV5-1 ASSRGTSEQYEQY
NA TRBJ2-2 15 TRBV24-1 ATSEASGSVGTGELF
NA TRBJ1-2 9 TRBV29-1 SVGGGGGYT
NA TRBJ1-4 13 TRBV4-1 ASSQSGPLNEKLF
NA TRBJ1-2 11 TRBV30 AWSARAGFDYT
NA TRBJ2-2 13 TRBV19 ASSGYGQNTGELF
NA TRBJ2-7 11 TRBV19 ASSPTGTYEQY
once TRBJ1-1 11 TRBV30 AWSSLQGTEAF
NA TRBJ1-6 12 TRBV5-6 ASSLKRGTSPLH
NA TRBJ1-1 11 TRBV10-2 ASRTGVNTEAF
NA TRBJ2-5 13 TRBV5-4 ASSLGPTGQETQY
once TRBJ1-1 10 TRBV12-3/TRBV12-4 ASKIGGTEAF
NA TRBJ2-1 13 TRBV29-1 SVAGVGPPGNEQF
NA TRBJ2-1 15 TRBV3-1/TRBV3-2 ASSQDRRVSSYNEQF
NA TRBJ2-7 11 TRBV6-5 ASRTSRSYEQY
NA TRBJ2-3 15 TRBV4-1 ASSQEFRGTSRDTQY
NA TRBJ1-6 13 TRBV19 ASSSQGENNSPLH
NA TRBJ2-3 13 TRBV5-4 ASSSPQGHTDTQY
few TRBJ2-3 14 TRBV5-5 ASSLGLAGITDTQY
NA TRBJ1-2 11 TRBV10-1 ASSDFQGGGYT
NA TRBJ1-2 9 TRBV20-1 SGGTNYGYT